This T cell receptor (beta chain) was captured in a study of CD8 T cell repertoires and HIV-1 epitope variants. Study details: Twenty-five autologous and known Gag and Nef epitope variant peptides each stimulated T cells separately. Equal numbers of autologous T cell-negative cells presented antigen to enriched T cells. Tested: three Gag epitope families, Nef HW9 and YT9.

Germline-derived CDR1 and CDR2 are SSHAT and FNYEAQ (reference sequence). The V and J ends lost 5 bases and 0 bases respectively, with 11 bases between them. The CDR3 runs to 15 residues. Note on this clone: Its antigen remains unidentified.

Study conclusions and caveats: About ten TCR beta clonotypes were antigen-specific, roughly six apparently recognizing autologous or escape variants.

Sequencing used immunoSEQ multiplex PCR; TCRdb keeps in-frame clones, though not all of them. The repertoire holds 95,000 or so clones, with 74% as singletons. Sequencing was performed on uncultured baseline CD8+ T cells from peripheral blood mononuclear cells (PBMCs). This rearrangement joins TRBV7-7 to TRBJ1-3, with D uncertain. The clonotype originates from a male donor with HIV. CDR3 protein: CASSPDGSSGNTIYF. The CDR3 nucleotides are TGTGCCAGCAGCCCGGACGGTAGCTCTGGAAACACCATATATTTT.